Listed below are T cell receptor beta chains from one sample, sequenced in a study of tumor-infiltrating lymphocytes in oesophageal squamous cell carcinoma. Via MiXCR, TCRdb re-called the PCR reads, giving one row per CDR3 protein. The sample lists about 13,000 distinct CDR3 sequences, roughly half occurring once. The sample was blood. The receptors derive from a female donor with esophageal squamous cell carcinoma. The CDR3 runs from the conserved cysteine through the conserved F or W. The D gene is left open where the match is weak. Clone size, where shown, is once, few, many, or a class for clones that have expanded.

size: -
J: TRBJ2-1
D: -
V: TRBV11-2
CDR3: CASSLQGISYEQFF
DNA: TGTGCCAGCAGCTTACAGGGGATCTCCTACGAGCAGTTCTTC

size: -
J: TRBJ2-7
D: TRBD2
V: TRBV12-3/TRBV12-4
CDR3: CASRRNLAGDEQYF
DNA: TGTGCCAGCAGGCGTAACCTAGCGGGAGACGAGCAGTACTTC

size: -
J: TRBJ1-1
D: -
V: TRBV7-3
CDR3: CASSRTGGEATEAFF
DNA: TGTGCCAGCAGCCGAACGGGGGGGGAGGCCACTGAAGCTTTCTTT

size: -
J: TRBJ2-5
D: -
V: TRBV28
CDR3: CASSRNQGTETQYF
DNA: TGTGCCAGCAGTCGAAACCAGGGGACGGAGACCCAGTACTTC

size: -
J: TRBJ2-4
D: -
V: TRBV6-6
CDR3: CASSGLRGGSSLTKNIQYF
DNA: TGTGCCAGCAGTGGATTGAGAGGGGGTTCTAGTTTAACCAAAAACATTCAGTACTTC

size: -
J: TRBJ2-3
D: -
V: TRBV6-2/TRBV6-3
CDR3: CASSYNGIAGTQYF
DNA: TGTGCCAGCAGTTATAACGGGATTGCTGGTACGCAGTATTTT

size: -
J: TRBJ2-5
D: TRBD1
V: TRBV7-8
CDR3: CASSSPDQGAQETQYF
DNA: TGTGCCAGCAGTTCGCCGGACCAGGGGGCCCAAGAGACCCAGTACTTC

size: -
J: TRBJ2-1
D: -
V: TRBV28
CDR3: CASSSPSSTDTQFF
DNA: TGTGCCAGCAGTTCCCCCTCTAGCACAGATACGCAGTTCTTC

size: few
J: TRBJ2-1
D: TRBD2
V: TRBV30
CDR3: CAWRLAGGNEQFF
DNA: TGTGCCTGGAGACTAGCGGGGGGCAATGAGCAGTTCTTC

size: once
J: TRBJ2-5
D: TRBD1
V: TRBV7-2
CDR3: CASSLGQGVLETQYF
DNA: TGTGCCAGCAGCCTCGGACAGGGAGTCTTAGAGACCCAGTACTTC

size: many
J: TRBJ1-2
D: TRBD1
V: TRBV6-1
CDR3: CASSVSRTDRSYGYTF
DNA: TGTGCCAGCAGTGTGTCCCGCACGGACAGGAGCTATGGCTACACCTTC

size: few
J: TRBJ2-1
D: -
V: TRBV7-3
CDR3: CASSVDREREQFF
DNA: TGTGCCAGCAGCGTCGACAGAGAACGTGAGCAGTTCTTC

size: few
J: TRBJ2-5
D: TRBD1
V: TRBV6-1
CDR3: CASSPGGVETQYF
DNA: TGTGCCAGCAGCCCAGGGGGCGTGGAGACCCAGTACTTC

size: few
J: TRBJ2-3
D: TRBD2
V: TRBV7-2
CDR3: CASSLVAGGGDTQYF
DNA: TGTGCCAGCAGCTTAGTTGCGGGAGGGGGAGATACGCAGTATTTT

size: -
J: TRBJ2-5
D: -
V: TRBV7-3
CDR3: CASSLRASAQETQYF
DNA: TGTGCCAGCAGCTTAAGAGCGTCTGCCCAAGAGACCCAGTACTTC

size: medium-sized
J: TRBJ1-5
D: -
V: TRBV7-9
CDR3: CASSLVQGQPQHF
DNA: TGTGCCAGCAGCTTAGTCCAGGGACAGCCCCAGCATTTT

size: -
J: TRBJ2-1
D: -
V: TRBV7-6
CDR3: CASSLQGQIYNEQFF
DNA: TGTGCCAGCAGCTTACAGGGACAAATCTACAATGAGCAGTTCTTC

size: once
J: TRBJ2-2
D: -
V: TRBV7-3
CDR3: CASSLQVTGELFF
DNA: TGTGCCAGCAGCTTACAGGTTACCGGGGAGCTGTTTTTT

size: -
J: TRBJ2-1
D: TRBD2
V: TRBV7-3
CDR3: CASSVPTTSGGSGEQFF
DNA: TGTGCCAGCAGCGTCCCCACCACTAGCGGGGGTTCGGGTGAGCAGTTCTTC

size: -
J: TRBJ1-1
D: -
V: TRBV7-2
CDR3: CASSLRAEAFF
DNA: TGTGCCAGCAGCCTTAGGGCTGAAGCTTTCTTT

size: -
J: TRBJ2-2
D: -
V: TRBV12-3/TRBV12-4
CDR3: CASSLLNPTNTGELFF
DNA: TGTGCCAGCAGTTTATTGAACCCTACGAACACCGGGGAGCTGTTTTTT

size: -
J: TRBJ2-1
D: TRBD2
V: TRBV7-9
CDR3: CASSPSSGRAKNEQFF
DNA: TGTGCCAGCAGCCCGAGTAGCGGGAGGGCCAAGAATGAGCAGTTCTTC

size: -
J: TRBJ2-5
D: -
V: TRBV7-3
CDR3: CASSLTSPPQTQYF
DNA: TGTGCCAGCAGCTTAACTTCCCCTCCCCAGACCCAGTACTTC

size: medium-sized
J: TRBJ2-3
D: -
V: TRBV6-1
CDR3: CASRRGQTTDTQYF
DNA: TGTGCCAGCAGAAGGGGCCAGACCACAGATACGCAGTATTTT

size: medium-sized
J: TRBJ2-5
D: -
V: TRBV5-4
CDR3: CASSLGLSGQGETQYF
DNA: TGTGCCAGCAGCTTGGGGCTATCTGGGCAGGGTGAGACCCAGTACTTC

size: many
J: TRBJ2-7
D: -
V: TRBV28
CDR3: CASSKPWAHYEQYF
DNA: TGTGCCAGCAGTAAACCCTGGGCCCACTACGAGCAGTACTTC

size: -
J: TRBJ2-6
D: -
V: TRBV7-9
CDR3: CASSRQGLGLGANVLTF
DNA: TGTGCCAGCAGCCGACAGGGACTAGGGCTTGGGGCCAACGTCCTGACTTTC

size: -
J: TRBJ2-5
D: -
V: TRBV7-3
CDR3: CASSLGQGLETQYF
DNA: TGTGCCAGCAGCTTAGGGCAGGGTCTGGAGACCCAGTACTTC

size: few
J: TRBJ2-1
D: -
V: TRBV7-8
CDR3: CASSPGTDNEQFF
DNA: TGTGCCAGCAGCCCCGGGACGGACAATGAGCAGTTCTTC

size: -
J: TRBJ2-5
D: -
V: TRBV6-5
CDR3: CASSYAGEETQYF
DNA: TGTGCCAGCAGTTACGCAGGGGAGGAGACCCAGTACTTC

size: -
J: TRBJ1-2
D: TRBD1
V: TRBV11-2
CDR3: CASSKYGTGGGDYGYTF
DNA: TGTGCCAGCAGCAAATACGGGACAGGGGGTGGGGACTATGGCTACACCTTC

size: few
J: TRBJ1-2
D: -
V: TRBV28
CDR3: CASRQGDYGYTF
DNA: TGTGCCAGCCGGCAAGGGGACTATGGCTACACCTTC

size: few
J: TRBJ2-3
D: -
V: TRBV12-3/TRBV12-4
CDR3: CASSYQRSTDTQYF
DNA: TGTGCCAGCAGTTACCAGCGGAGCACAGATACGCAGTATTTT

size: -
J: TRBJ2-5
D: -
V: TRBV7-3
CDR3: CASSLGRGQETQYF
DNA: TGTGCCAGCAGCTTAGGACGCGGACAAGAGACCCAGTACTTC

size: -
J: TRBJ2-1
D: TRBD1
V: TRBV19
CDR3: CASSIADRESEQFF
DNA: TGTGCCAGTAGTATAGCCGACAGGGAGAGCGAGCAGTTCTTC

size: -
J: TRBJ2-1
D: TRBD2
V: TRBV7-8
CDR3: CASSPPGISGRAYNEQFF
DNA: TGTGCCAGCAGCCCGCCGGGAATTAGCGGGAGGGCCTACAATGAGCAGTTCTTC

size: -
J: TRBJ1-1
D: -
V: TRBV7-3
CDR3: CASSSFSGGRDTEAFF
DNA: TGTGCCAGCAGCTCCTTCTCGGGGGGGCGGGACACTGAAGCTTTCTTT

size: many
J: TRBJ2-3
D: TRBD2
V: TRBV10-3
CDR3: CAIDRGTTPDTQYF
DNA: TGTGCCATCGATCGGGGGACTACACCTGATACGCAGTATTTT

size: -
J: TRBJ2-3
D: -
V: TRBV7-6
CDR3: CASSLIQRGGGWDTQYF
DNA: TGTGCCAGCAGCTTAATTCAACGGGGAGGGGGATGGGATACGCAGTATTTT

size: -
J: TRBJ2-7
D: -
V: TRBV27
CDR3: CASSRGDNTYEQYF
DNA: TGTGCCAGCTCTCGAGGCGACAACACCTACGAGCAGTACTTC

size: -
J: TRBJ2-2
D: TRBD1
V: TRBV7-6
CDR3: CASSLGGGAFDGELFF
DNA: TGTGCCAGCAGCTTAGGAGGGGGCGCGTTCGACGGGGAGCTGTTTTTT

size: -
J: TRBJ2-1
D: TRBD2
V: TRBV20-1
CDR3: CSARDQKRGGYNEQFF
DNA: TGCAGTGCTAGAGACCAAAAGCGGGGCGGTTACAATGAGCAGTTCTTC

size: -
J: TRBJ2-7
D: -
V: TRBV7-6
CDR3: CASSLYPGAVYEQYF
DNA: TGTGCCAGCAGCTTATACCCCGGGGCGGTCTACGAGCAGTACTTC

size: medium-sized
J: TRBJ2-3
D: TRBD1
V: TRBV6-1
CDR3: CASSPSADRGSYTQYF
DNA: TGTGCCAGCAGCCCCTCGGCGGACAGGGGGTCATATACGCAGTATTTT

size: -
J: TRBJ2-5
D: -
V: TRBV9
CDR3: CASSGGLGGSYNEQYF
DNA: TGTGCCAGCAGCGGCGGACTCGGGGGCTCCTACAATGAGCAGTACTTC

size: -
J: TRBJ2-7
D: TRBD1
V: TRBV12-3/TRBV12-4
CDR3: CASRRTGGFNYEQYF
DNA: TGTGCCAGCAGGCGGACAGGGGGTTTCAACTACGAGCAGTACTTC

size: -
J: TRBJ1-1
D: -
V: TRBV7-6
CDR3: CASSPAGREAFF
DNA: TGTGCCAGCAGCCCCGCGGGAAGAGAAGCTTTCTTT

size: few
J: TRBJ2-5
D: -
V: TRBV7-2
CDR3: CASSPLGAWGETQYF
DNA: TGTGCCAGCAGCCCCCTAGGGGCCTGGGGAGAGACCCAGTACTTC